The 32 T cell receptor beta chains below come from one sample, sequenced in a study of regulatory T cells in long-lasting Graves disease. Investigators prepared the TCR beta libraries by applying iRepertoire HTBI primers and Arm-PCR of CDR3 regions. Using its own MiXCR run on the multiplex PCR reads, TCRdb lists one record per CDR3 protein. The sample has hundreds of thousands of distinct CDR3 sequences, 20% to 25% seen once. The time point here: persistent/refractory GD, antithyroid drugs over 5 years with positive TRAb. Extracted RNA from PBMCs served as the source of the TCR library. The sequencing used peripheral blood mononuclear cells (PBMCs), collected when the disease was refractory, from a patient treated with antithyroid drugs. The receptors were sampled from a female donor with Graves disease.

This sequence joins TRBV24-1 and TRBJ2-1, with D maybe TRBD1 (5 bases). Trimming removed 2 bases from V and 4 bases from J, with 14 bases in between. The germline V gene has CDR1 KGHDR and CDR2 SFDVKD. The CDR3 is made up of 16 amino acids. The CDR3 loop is CATSDSLWTPYNEQFF. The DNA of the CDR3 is TGTGCCACCAGTGATTCGTTGTGGACACCTTACAATGAGCAGTTCTTC.

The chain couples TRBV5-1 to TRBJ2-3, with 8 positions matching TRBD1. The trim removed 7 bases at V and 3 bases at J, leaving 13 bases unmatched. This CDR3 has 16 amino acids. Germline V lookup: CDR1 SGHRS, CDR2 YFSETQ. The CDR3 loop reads CASSSGTGEGTDTQYF. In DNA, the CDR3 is TGCGCCAGCTCCTCTGGGACAGGCGAGGGAACAGATACGCAGTATTTT.

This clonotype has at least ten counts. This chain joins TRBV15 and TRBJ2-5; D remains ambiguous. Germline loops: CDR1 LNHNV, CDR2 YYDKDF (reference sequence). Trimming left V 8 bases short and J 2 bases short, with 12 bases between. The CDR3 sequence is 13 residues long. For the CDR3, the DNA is TGTGCCACCGCACTCGTGGGGCAAGAGACCCAGTACTTC. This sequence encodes CATALVGQETQYF.

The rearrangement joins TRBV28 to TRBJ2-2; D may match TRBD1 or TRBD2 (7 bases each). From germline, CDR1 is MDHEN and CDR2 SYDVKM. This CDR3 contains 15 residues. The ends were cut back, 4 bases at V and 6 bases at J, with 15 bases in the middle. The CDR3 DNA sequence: TGTGCCAGCAGTTCAGGGGGGGAAGGGGCCGGGGAGCTGTTTTTT. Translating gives CASSSGGEGAGELFF. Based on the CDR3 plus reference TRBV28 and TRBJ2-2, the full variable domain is DVKVTQSSRYLVKRTGEKVFLECVQDMDHENMFWYRQDPGLGLRLIYFSYDVKMKEKGDIPEGYSVSREKKERFSLILESASTNQTSMYLCASSSGGEGAGELFFGEGSRLTVL.

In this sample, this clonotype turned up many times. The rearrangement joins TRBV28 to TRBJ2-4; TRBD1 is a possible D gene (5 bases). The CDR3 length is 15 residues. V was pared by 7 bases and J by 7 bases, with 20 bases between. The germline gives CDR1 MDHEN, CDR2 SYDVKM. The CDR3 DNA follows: TGTGCCAGCACTACCGCAGGAAGGGGCGAGAACATTCAGTACTTC. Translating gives CASTTAGRGENIQYF.

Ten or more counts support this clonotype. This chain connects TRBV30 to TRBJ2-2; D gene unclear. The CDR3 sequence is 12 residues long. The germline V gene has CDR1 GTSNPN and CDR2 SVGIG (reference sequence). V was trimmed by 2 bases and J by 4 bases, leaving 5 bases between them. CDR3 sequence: CAWSPGTGELFF. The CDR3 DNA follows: TGTGCCTGGAGTCCGGGCACCGGGGAGCTGTTTTTT.

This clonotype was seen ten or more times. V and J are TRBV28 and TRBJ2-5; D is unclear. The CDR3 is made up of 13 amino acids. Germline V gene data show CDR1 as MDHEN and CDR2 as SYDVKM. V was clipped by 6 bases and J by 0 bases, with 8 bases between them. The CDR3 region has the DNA TGTGCCAGCAGCTTGGAGTACCAAGAGACCCAGTACTTC. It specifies CASSLEYQETQYF.

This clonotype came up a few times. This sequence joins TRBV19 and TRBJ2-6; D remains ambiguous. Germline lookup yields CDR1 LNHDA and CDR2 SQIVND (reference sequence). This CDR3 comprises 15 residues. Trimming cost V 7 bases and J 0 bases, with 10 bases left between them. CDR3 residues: CASTPTASGANVLTF. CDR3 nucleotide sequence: TGTGCCAGTACCCCGACCGCCTCTGGGGCCAACGTCCTGACTTTC. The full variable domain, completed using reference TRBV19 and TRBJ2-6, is DGGITQSPKYLFRKEGQNVTLSCEQNLNHDAMYWYRQDPGQGLRLIYYSQIVNDFQKGDIAEGYSVSREKKESFPLTVTSAQKNPTAFYLCASTPTASGANVLTFGAGSRLTVL.

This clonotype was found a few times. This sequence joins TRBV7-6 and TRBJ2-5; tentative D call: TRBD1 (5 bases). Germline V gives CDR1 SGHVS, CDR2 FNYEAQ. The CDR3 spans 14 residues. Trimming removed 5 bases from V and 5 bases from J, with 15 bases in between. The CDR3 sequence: CASSLATSGETQYF. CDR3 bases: TGTGCCAGCAGCCTTGCGACCTCAGGGGAGACCCAGTACTTC.

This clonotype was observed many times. CDR3 DNA sequence: TGTGCCAGCAGTTTACAGGGGGGTAACCTCCACGAGCAGTACTTC. The encoded protein is CASSLQGGNLHEQYF. V usage is TRBV28 and J usage is TRBJ2-7, with D possibly TRBD1 on 7 matching bases. The CDR3 sequence is 15 residues long. CDR1 and CDR2 from the germline V gene are MDHEN and SYDVKM. Trimming removed 2 bases at V and 5 bases at J, with 16 bases between.

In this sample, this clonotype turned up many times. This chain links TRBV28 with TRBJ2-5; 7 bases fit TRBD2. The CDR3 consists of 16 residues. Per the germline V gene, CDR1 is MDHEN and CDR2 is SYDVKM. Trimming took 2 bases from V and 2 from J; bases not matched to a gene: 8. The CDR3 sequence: CASSLRGLAEQETQYF. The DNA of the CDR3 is TGTGCCAGCAGTTTACGGGGCCTAGCGGAACAAGAGACCCAGTACTTC.

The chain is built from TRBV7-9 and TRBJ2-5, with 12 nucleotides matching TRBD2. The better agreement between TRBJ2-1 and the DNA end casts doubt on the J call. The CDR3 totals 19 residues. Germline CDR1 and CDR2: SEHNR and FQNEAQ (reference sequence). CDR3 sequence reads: CASSHDGRSLAGGPYEQFF. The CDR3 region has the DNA TGTGCCAGCAGCCACGATGGGCGTTCCCTAGCGGGAGGGCCGTATGAGCAGTTCTTC.

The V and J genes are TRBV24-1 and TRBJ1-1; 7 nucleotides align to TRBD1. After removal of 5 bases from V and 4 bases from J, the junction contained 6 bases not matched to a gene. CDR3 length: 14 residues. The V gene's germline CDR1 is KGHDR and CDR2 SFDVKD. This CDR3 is CATSGRDRVTEAFF. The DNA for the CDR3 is TGTGCCACCAGTGGGCGGGACAGAGTCACTGAAGCTTTCTTT.

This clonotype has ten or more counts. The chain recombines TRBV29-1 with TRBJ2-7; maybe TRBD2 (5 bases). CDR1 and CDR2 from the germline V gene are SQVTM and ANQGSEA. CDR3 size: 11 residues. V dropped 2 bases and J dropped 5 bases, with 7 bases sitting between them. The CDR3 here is CSVETGNEQYF. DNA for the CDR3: TGCAGCGTTGAAACGGGAAACGAGCAGTACTTC.

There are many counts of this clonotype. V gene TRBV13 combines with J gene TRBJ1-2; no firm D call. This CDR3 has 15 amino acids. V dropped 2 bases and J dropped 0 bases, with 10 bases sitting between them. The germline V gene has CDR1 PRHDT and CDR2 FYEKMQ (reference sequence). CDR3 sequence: CASSLRLLANYGYTF. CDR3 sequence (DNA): TGTGCCAGCAGCTTACGCCTTCTCGCTAACTATGGCTACACCTTC.

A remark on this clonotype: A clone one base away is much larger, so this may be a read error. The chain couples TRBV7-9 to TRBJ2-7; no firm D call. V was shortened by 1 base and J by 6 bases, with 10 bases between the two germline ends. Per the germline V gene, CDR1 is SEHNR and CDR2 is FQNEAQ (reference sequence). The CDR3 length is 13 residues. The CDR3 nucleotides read TGTGCCAGCAGCTTAGAGCTTCATAGCGAGCAGTACTTC. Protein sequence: CASSLELHSEQYF.

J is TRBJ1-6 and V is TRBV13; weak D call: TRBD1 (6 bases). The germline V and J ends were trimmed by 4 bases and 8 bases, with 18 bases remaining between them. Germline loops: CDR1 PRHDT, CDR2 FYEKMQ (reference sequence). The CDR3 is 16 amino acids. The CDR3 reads CASSSERGTRDSPLHF. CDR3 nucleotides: TGTGCCAGCAGCTCGGAACGCGGGACACGGGATTCACCCCTCCACTTT.

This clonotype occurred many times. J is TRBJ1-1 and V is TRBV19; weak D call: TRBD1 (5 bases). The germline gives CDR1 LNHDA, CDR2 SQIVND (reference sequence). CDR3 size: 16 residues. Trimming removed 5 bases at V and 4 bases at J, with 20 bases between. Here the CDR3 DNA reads TGTGCCAGTAGTGCTGCAGGGACCGGGCGTGGCACTGAAGCTTTCTTT. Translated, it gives CASSAAGTGRGTEAFF. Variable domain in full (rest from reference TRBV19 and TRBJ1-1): DGGITQSPKYLFRKEGQNVTLSCEQNLNHDAMYWYRQDPGQGLRLIYYSQIVNDFQKGDIAEGYSVSREKKESFPLTVTSAQKNPTAFYLCASSAAGTGRGTEAFFGQGTRLTVV.

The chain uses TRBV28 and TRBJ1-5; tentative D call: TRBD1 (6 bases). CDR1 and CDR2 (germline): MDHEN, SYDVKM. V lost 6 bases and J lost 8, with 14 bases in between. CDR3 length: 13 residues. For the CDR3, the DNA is TGTGCCAGCAGCAAGGGGGTGTACAAGCCCCAGCATTTT. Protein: CASSKGVYKPQHF.

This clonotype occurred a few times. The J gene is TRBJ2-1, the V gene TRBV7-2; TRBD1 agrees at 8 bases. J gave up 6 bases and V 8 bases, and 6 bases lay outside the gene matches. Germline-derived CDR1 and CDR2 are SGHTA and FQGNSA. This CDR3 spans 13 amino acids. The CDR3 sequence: CASGNRGTNEQFF. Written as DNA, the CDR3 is TGTGCCAGCGGAAACAGGGGGACCAATGAGCAGTTCTTC.

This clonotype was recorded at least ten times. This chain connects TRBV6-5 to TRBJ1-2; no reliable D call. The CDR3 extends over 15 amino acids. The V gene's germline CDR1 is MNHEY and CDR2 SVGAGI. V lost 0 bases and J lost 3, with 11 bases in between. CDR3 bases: TGTGCCAGCAGTTACTCGTGGGTAGACGACTATGGCTACACCTTC. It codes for CASSYSWVDDYGYTF.

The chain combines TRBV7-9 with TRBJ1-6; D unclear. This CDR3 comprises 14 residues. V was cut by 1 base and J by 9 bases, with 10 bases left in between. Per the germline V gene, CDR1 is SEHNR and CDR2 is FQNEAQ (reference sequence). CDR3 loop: CASSLVGQSSPLHF. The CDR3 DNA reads TGTGCCAGCAGCTTAGTCGGGCAGAGTTCACCCCTCCACTTT.

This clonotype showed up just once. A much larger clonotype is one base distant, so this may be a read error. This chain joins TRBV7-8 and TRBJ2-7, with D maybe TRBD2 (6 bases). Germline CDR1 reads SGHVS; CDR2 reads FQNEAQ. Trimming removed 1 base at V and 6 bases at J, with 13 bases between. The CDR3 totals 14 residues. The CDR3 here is CASSLGGGICEQYF. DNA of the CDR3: TGTGCCAGCAGCTTAGGAGGCGGGATTTGCGAGCAGTACTTC.

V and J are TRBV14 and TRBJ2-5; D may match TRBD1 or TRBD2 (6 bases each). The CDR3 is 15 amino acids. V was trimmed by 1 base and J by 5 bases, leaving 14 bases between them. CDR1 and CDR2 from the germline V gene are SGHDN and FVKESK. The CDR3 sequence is CASSQGRGPEETQYF. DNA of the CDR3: TGTGCCAGCAGCCAAGGACGGGGGCCCGAGGAGACCCAGTACTTC.

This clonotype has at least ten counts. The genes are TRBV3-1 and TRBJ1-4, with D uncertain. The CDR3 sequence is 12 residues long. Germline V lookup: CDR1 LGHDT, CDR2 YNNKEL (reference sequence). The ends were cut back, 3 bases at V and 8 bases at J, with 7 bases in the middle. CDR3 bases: TGTGCCAGCAGCCAGGGTGGAGAAAAACTGTTTTTT. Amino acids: CASSQGGEKLFF.

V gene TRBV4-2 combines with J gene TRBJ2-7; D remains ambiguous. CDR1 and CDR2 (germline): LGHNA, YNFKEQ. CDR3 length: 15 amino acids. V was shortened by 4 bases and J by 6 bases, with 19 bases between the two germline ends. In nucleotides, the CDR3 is TGTGCCAGCAGCCCTGACTTCATATACCCCAGCGAGCAGTACTTC. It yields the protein CASSPDFIYPSEQYF.

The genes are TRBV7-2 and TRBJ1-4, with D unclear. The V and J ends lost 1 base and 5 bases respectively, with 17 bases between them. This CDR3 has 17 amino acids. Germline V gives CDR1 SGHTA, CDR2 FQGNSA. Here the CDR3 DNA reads TGTGCCAGCAGCTTAGTAACCCCCGGGCCCTTAAATGAAAAACTGTTTTTT. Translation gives CASSLVTPGPLNEKLFF.

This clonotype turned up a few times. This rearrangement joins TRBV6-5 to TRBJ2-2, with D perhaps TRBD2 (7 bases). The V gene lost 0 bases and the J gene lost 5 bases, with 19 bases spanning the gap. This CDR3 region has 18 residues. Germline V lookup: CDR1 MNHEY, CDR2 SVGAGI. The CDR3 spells CASSYSQPGAGATGELFF. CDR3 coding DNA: TGTGCCAGCAGTTACTCCCAGCCGGGGGCGGGAGCGACCGGGGAGCTGTTTTTT.

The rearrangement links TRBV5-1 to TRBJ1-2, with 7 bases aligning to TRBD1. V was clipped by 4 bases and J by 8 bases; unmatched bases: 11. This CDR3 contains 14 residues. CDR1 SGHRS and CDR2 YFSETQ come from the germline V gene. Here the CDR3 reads CASSQDPGGGGYTF. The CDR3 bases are TGCGCCAGCAGCCAAGATCCAGGGGGTGGGGGCTACACCTTC.

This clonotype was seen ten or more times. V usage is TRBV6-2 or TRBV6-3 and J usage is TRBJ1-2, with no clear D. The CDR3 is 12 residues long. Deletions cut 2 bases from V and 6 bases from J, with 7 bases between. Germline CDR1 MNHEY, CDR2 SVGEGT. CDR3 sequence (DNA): TGTGCCAGCAGTTACGGTTGGGATGGCTACACCTTC. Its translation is CASSYGWDGYTF.

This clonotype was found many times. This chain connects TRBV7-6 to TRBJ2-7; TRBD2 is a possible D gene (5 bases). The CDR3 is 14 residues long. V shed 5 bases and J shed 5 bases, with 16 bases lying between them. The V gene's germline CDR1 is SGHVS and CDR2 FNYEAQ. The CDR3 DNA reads TGTGCCAGCAGCCTCGGACTCCTTGGGGACGAGCAGTACTTC. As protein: CASSLGLLGDEQYF. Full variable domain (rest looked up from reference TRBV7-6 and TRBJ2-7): GAGVSQSPRYKVTKRGQDVALRCDPISGHVSLYWYRQALGQGPEFLTYFNYEAQQDKSGLPNDRFSAERPEGSISTLTIQRTEQRDSAMYRCASSLGLLGDEQYFGPGTRLTVT.

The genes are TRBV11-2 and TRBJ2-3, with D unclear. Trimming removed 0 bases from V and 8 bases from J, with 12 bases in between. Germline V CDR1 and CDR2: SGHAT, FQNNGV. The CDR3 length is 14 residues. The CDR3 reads CASSLDLQVRTQYF. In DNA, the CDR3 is TGTGCCAGCAGCTTAGATCTCCAAGTCCGTACGCAGTATTTT.